Following are 24 T cell receptor beta chains from one sample sequenced in a study of long-term antiretroviral therapy in people with HIV. Running of the v3.0 immunoSEQ assay took place at survey level. TCRdb's copy holds only in-frame clones and misses some; the assay was immunoSEQ multiplex PCR. The table lists around 43,000 clones, roughly 93% of them singletons, with less than 2.5% in the top ten. Sequenced here: unsorted PBMCs, sampled roughly 9.4 years after starting antiretroviral therapy. The receptors were sampled from a man aged 30 to 45 with HIV.

The chain recombines TRBV7-9 with TRBJ1-1; 8 nucleotides match TRBD1. CDR3 length: 15 residues. Germline CDR1 is SEHNR and CDR2 is FQNEAQ (reference sequence). V shed 5 bases and J 1 base; nucleotides not matched to a gene: 6. CDR3 bases: TGTGCCAGCAGCCACCCAGGGGGCGAGAACACTGAAGCTTTCTTT. This codes for CASSHPGGENTEAFF.

This clone was picked up one time. The gene calls are TRBV4-1 and TRBJ2-5, with D tentatively TRBD2 (5 bases). This CDR3 comprises 15 residues. Looked up from germline, CDR1 is MGHRA and CDR2 is YSYEKL. Trimming cost V 1 base and J 5 bases, with 14 bases left between them. As DNA, the CDR3 is TGCGCCAGCAGCCAAGTCCCGGGATTGGTGGAGACCCAGTACTTC. Its protein is CASSQVPGLVETQYF.

The V gene is TRBV7-9, the J gene TRBJ1-1; 9 nucleotides align to TRBD1. CDR3 size: 12 residues. J lost 8 bases, V lost 5 bases, and 3 bases had no gene match. The V gene's germline CDR1 is SEHNR and CDR2 FQNEAQ (reference sequence). The CDR3 loop reads CASSVTGGEAFF. DNA for the CDR3: TGTGCCAGCAGCGTTACAGGGGGCGAAGCTTTCTTT.

This chain connects TRBV25-1 to TRBJ1-2, with 8 bases aligning to TRBD1. The CDR3 contains 15 residues. Germline lookup yields CDR1 MGHDK and CDR2 SYGVNS. V was clipped by 1 base and J by 6 bases; unmatched bases: 7. CDR3 sequence (DNA): TGTGCCAGCAGTGAATTGGTGGACAGGGACAATGGCTACACCTTC. Residues: CASSELVDRDNGYTF.

The J gene is TRBJ2-2, the V gene TRBV28; 7 bases are a match to TRBD1. The CDR3 has 15 amino acids. The ends lost 8 bases at V and 0 bases at J; junction bases unmatched: 6. In germline, CDR1 is MDHEN, CDR2 SYDVKM. The CDR3 sequence is CASGTVVSNTGELFF. As DNA, the CDR3 is TGTGCCAGCGGGACAGTCGTCTCGAACACCGGGGAGCTGTTTTTT.

J is TRBJ1-6 and V is TRBV4-1; D unresolved. V lost 1 base to trimming and J lost 0 bases, with 7 bases between them. This CDR3 has 16 amino acids. Germline lookup yields CDR1 MGHRA and CDR2 YSYEKL. The DNA of the CDR3 is TGCGCCAGCAGCCAAGTAGGGAGCTCCTATAATTCACCCCTCCACTTT. Protein sequence: CASSQVGSSYNSPLHF.

The chain is built from TRBV28 and TRBJ2-7, with 7 bases matching TRBD1. V lost 8 bases to trimming and J lost 3 bases; unmatched junction nucleotides: 4. CDR3 length equals 12 residues. From germline, CDR1 is MDHEN and CDR2 SYDVKM. CDR3 sequence reads: CASGQELYEQYF. CDR3 nucleotides: TGTGCCAGCGGACAGGAACTCTACGAGCAGTACTTC.

This clone was counted between two and nine times. This chain uses TRBV7-8 with TRBJ2-3; 9 bases fit TRBD2. J gave up 4 bases and V 8 bases, and 13 bases lay outside the gene matches. This CDR3 spans 16 amino acids. Germline CDR1 reads SGHVS; CDR2 reads FQNEAQ. The CDR3 reads CASLTGRGGRADTQYF. Here the CDR3 DNA reads TGTGCCAGCCTCACCGGGCGGGGGGGACGTGCAGATACGCAGTATTTT.

The J gene is TRBJ1-2, the V gene TRBV2, with D maybe TRBD1 (5 bases). Trimming stripped 5 bases from V and 2 bases from J, with 9 bases between. In germline, CDR1 is SNHLY, CDR2 FYNNEI. The length of the CDR3 is 13 residues. Here the CDR3 reads CASSRDGNYGYTF. CDR3 nucleotides: TGTGCCAGCAGTCGGGACGGGAACTATGGCTACACCTTC.

This chain links TRBV19 with TRBJ1-6; 7 nucleotides match TRBD1. V trimming: 6 bases; J trimming: 0 bases; junction bases outside the gene matches: 5. The length of the CDR3 is 16 residues. Germline V gene data show CDR1 as LNHDA and CDR2 as SQIVND (reference sequence). This chain's CDR3 is CASSLSGGSYNSPLHF. CDR3 nucleotides: TGTGCCAGTAGCCTCTCAGGGGGCTCCTATAATTCACCCCTCCACTTT.

The V call is TRBV19, the J call TRBJ1-3, with D unclear. With 6 bases removed from V and 4 bases from J, the gap between germline ends came to 7 bases. The CDR3 spans 12 residues. Germline V gene data show CDR1 as LNHDA and CDR2 as SQIVND (reference sequence). This CDR3 is CASSPIGNTIYF. The CDR3 nucleotides are TGTGCCAGTAGCCCTATCGGAAACACCATATATTTT. Looking up the rest from reference TRBV19 and TRBJ1-3 gives the full variable domain: DGGITQSPKYLFRKEGQNVTLSCEQNLNHDAMYWYRQDPGQGLRLIYYSQIVNDFQKGDIAEGYSVSREKKESFPLTVTSAQKNPTAFYLCASSPIGNTIYFGEGSWLTVV.

Only one count was recorded for this clone. The chain is built from TRBV6-6 and TRBJ1-4; D remains unclear. The ends were cut back, 0 bases at V and 7 bases at J, with 6 bases in the middle. The CDR3 covers 13 residues. Germline V gene data show CDR1 as MNHNY and CDR2 as SVGAGI (reference sequence). CDR3 region: CASSYSFGEKLFF. In nucleotides, the CDR3 is TGTGCCAGCAGTTACTCGTTTGGTGAAAAACTGTTTTTT.

V and J are TRBV27 and TRBJ1-6; the D gene is possibly TRBD1 (5 bases). This CDR3 region has 15 residues. The V gene lost 6 bases and the J gene lost 6 bases, with 15 bases spanning the gap. Germline assignment: CDR1 MNHEY and CDR2 SMNVEV (reference sequence). This CDR3 is CASSLRGGINSPLHF. The DNA for the CDR3 is TGTGCCAGCAGCCTCCGGGGGGGGATTAATTCACCCCTCCACTTT.

The chain carries TRBV5-1 and TRBJ2-5; a possible D gene is TRBD1 (5 bases). V lost 1 base and J 2 bases, leaving 9 bases between the germline ends. Looked up from germline, CDR1 is SGHRS and CDR2 is YFSETQ. The length of the CDR3 is 14 residues. Here the CDR3 reads CASSLSTGQETQYF. Here the CDR3 DNA reads TGCGCCAGCAGCTTGTCAACAGGACAAGAGACCCAGTACTTC.

This chain links TRBV5-5 with TRBJ1-1; D is undetermined. This CDR3 is 13 amino acids long. V lost 0 bases, J lost 2 bases, and 5 bases lay in between. Germline V gene lookup returns CDR1 SGHKS and CDR2 YYEKEE (reference sequence). CDR3: CASSLGKNTEAFF. CDR3 nucleotide sequence: TGTGCCAGCAGCTTGGGTAAAAACACTGAAGCTTTCTTT.

With respect to this clone: Germline and junction disagree at one end, which may indicate a read error. V is TRBV7-7 and J is TRBJ2-2; TRBD1 agrees at 9 bases. This CDR3 spans 16 amino acids. Germline CDR1 and CDR2: SSHAT and FNYEAQ (reference sequence). CDR3 loop: CASSQPGQGGTGELFF. The CDR3 DNA sequence: TGTGCTAGCAGTCAACCGGGACAGGGAGGCACCGGGGAGCTGTTTTTT. Variable domain in full (rest from reference TRBV7-7 and TRBJ2-2): GAGVSQSPRYKVTKRGQDVTLRCDPISSHATLYWYQQALGQGPEFLTYFNYEAQPDKSGLPSDRFSAERPEGSISTLTIQRTEQRDSAMYRCASSQPGQGGTGELFFGEGSRLTVL.

The chain combines TRBV27 with TRBJ2-2; D is perhaps TRBD1 (6 bases). The germline CDR1 and CDR2 sequences are MNHEY and SMNVEV (reference sequence). The germline V and J ends were trimmed by 5 bases and 2 bases, with 15 bases remaining between them. The CDR3 has 16 amino acids. The CDR3 DNA is TGTGCCAGCAGTCCATCCGGACAGCTTAACACCGGGGAGCTGTTTTTT. This encodes CASSPSGQLNTGELFF.

The chain couples TRBV27 to TRBJ1-1; TRBD1 aligns across 8 bases. This CDR3 is 13 amino acids long. CDR1 and CDR2 from the germline V gene are MNHEY and SMNVEV (reference sequence). The V segment lost 2 bases and the J segment 5 bases; nucleotides outside the gene matches: 1. CDR3 sequence reads: CASSLHRGTEAFF. The CDR3 DNA follows: TGTGCCAGCAGTTTACACAGGGGGACTGAAGCTTTCTTT.

The genes are TRBV2 and TRBJ2-5; no clear D. V shed 4 bases and J shed 4 bases, with 13 bases lying between them. The germline CDR1 and CDR2 sequences are SNHLY and FYNNEI. The CDR3 length is 14 residues. CDR3 protein: CASSGDGSSETQYF. CDR3 nucleotide sequence: TGTGCCAGCAGTGGGGATGGCAGTTCAGAGACCCAGTACTTC.

The chain carries TRBV7-3 and TRBJ1-1; 9 nucleotides line up with TRBD1. The trim removed 5 bases at V and 11 bases at J, leaving 9 bases unmatched. The CDR3 sequence is 13 residues long. CDR1 is SGHTA and CDR2 is FQGTGA in the germline V gene. The CDR3 nucleotides are TGTGCCAGCAGCCGGGGACAGGGTAACCGCGCTTTCTTT. Its protein is CASSRGQGNRAFF.

The V gene is TRBV5-6, the J gene TRBJ1-5; D not resolved. The CDR3 is 18 residues long. Germline CDR1 is SGHDT and CDR2 is YYEEEE. With 4 bases removed from V and 1 base from J, the gap between germline ends came to 21 bases. CDR3 protein: CASSHPDGPSVSNQPQHF. In nucleotides, the CDR3 is TGTGCCAGCAGCCACCCAGATGGTCCCTCTGTCAGCAATCAGCCCCAGCATTTT.

The V gene is TRBV28, the J gene TRBJ1-1; 9 nucleotides agree with TRBD1. The ends lost 7 bases at V and 3 bases at J; junction bases unmatched: 6. The CDR3 is 14 residues long. Germline V gene data show CDR1 as MDHEN and CDR2 as SYDVKM. This CDR3 reads CASTGQGTDTEAFF. The CDR3 DNA follows: TGTGCCAGCACCGGACAGGGGACGGACACTGAAGCTTTCTTT.

The chain employs TRBV5-1 and TRBJ1-4, with 7 bases aligning to TRBD1. This CDR3 has 15 amino acids. The trim removed 2 bases at V and 6 bases at J, leaving 7 bases unmatched. Looked up from germline, CDR1 is SGHRS and CDR2 is YFSETQ. In nucleotides, the CDR3 is TGCGCCAGCAGCTTCCAGGGGGGGGGAGATGAAAAACTGTTTTTT. It is translated as CASSFQGGGDEKLFF.

The rearrangement uses TRBV5-4 and TRBJ2-1; no clear D gene. V was trimmed by 0 bases and J by 10 bases, leaving 14 bases between them. CDR1 is SGHNT, CDR2 YYREEE, per germline (reference sequence). CDR3 length: 14 amino acids. CDR3: CASSLGGLNEEQFF. DNA for the CDR3: TGTGCCAGCAGCTTGGGTGGGCTCAATGAAGAGCAGTTCTTC.